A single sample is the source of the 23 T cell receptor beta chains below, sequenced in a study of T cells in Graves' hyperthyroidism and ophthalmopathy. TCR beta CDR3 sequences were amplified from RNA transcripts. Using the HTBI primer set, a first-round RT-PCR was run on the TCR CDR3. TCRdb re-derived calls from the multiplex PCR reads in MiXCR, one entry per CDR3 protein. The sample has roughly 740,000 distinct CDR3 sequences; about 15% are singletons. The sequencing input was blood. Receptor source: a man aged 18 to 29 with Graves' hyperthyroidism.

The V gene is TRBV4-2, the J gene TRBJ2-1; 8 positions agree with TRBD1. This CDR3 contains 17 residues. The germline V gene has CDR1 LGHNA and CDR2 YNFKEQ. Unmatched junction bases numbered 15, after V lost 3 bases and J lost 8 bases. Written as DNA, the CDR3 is TGTGCCAGCAGCCACCCTCGTCCTGGACAGGGTATCGATGAGCAGTTCTTC. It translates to CASSHPRPGQGIDEQFF.

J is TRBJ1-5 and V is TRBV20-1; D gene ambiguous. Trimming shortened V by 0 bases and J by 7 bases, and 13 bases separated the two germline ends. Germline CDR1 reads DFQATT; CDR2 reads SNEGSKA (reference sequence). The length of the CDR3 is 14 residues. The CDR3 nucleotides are TGCAGTGCTAGAGATGAAGGGCAACGACAGCCCCAGCATTTT. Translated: CSARDEGQRQPQHF.

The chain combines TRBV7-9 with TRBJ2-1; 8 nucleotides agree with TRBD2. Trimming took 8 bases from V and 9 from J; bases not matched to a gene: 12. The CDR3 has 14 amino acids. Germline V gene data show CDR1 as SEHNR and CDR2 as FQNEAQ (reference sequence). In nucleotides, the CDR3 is TGTGCCAGCCCGCTAGCGGGTCATACGCGTGAGCAGTTCTTC. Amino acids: CASPLAGHTREQFF. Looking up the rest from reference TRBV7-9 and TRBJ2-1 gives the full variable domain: DTGVSQNPRHKITKRGQNVTFRCDPISEHNRLYWYRQTLGQGPEFLTYFQNEAQLEKSRLLSDRFSAERPKGSFSTLEIQRTEQGDSAMYLCASPLAGHTREQFFGPGTRLTVL.

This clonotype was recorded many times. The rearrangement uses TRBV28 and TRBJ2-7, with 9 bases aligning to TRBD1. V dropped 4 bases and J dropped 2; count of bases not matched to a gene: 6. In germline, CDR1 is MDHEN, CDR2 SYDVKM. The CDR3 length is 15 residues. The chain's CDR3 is CASSSPGQGPYEQYF. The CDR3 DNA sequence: TGTGCCAGCAGTTCTCCGGGACAGGGCCCCTACGAGCAGTACTTC.

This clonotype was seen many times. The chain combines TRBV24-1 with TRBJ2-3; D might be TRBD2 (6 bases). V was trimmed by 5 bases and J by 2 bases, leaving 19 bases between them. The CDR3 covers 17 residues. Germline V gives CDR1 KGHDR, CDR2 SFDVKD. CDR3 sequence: CATSGSVTRGDTDTQYF. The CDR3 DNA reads TGTGCCACCAGTGGCTCTGTGACTAGAGGGGACACAGATACGCAGTATTTT.

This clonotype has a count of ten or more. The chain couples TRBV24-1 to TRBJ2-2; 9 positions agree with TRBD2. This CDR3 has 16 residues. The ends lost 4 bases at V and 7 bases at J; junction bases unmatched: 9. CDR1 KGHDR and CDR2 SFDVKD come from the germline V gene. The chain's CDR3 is CATSDPLAGDVGELFF. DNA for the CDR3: TGTGCCACCAGTGACCCATTAGCGGGAGACGTCGGGGAGCTGTTTTTT.

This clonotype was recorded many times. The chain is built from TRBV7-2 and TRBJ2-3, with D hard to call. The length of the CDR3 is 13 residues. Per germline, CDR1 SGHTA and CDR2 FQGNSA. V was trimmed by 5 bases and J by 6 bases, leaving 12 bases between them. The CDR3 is CASSGDRRDTQYF. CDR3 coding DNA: TGTGCCAGCAGCGGAGATCGACGGGATACGCAGTATTTT.

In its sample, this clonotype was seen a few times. For the CDR3, the DNA is TGTGCCAGCAGCTTATGGGGAGTTGGAGATACGCAGTATTTT. The encoded protein is CASSLWGVGDTQYF. The J gene is TRBJ2-3, the V gene TRBV7-2; tentative D call: TRBD2 (5 bases). V was clipped by 2 bases and J by 5 bases, with 11 bases between them. The germline V gene has CDR1 SGHTA and CDR2 FQGNSA. The CDR3 loop spans 14 amino acids.

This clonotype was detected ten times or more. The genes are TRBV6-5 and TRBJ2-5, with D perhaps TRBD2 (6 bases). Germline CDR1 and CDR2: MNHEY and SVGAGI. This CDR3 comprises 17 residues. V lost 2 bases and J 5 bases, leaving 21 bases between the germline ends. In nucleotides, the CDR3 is TGTGCCAGCAGTTACCCGATCGGCAGTGGGACTGAGGAGACCCAGTACTTC. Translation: CASSYPIGSGTEETQYF.

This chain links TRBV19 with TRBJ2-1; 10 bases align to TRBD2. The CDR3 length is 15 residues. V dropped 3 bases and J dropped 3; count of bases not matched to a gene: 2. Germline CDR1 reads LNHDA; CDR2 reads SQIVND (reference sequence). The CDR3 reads CASSITSGIYNEQFF. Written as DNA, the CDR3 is TGTGCCAGTAGTATCACTAGCGGGATCTACAATGAGCAGTTCTTC.

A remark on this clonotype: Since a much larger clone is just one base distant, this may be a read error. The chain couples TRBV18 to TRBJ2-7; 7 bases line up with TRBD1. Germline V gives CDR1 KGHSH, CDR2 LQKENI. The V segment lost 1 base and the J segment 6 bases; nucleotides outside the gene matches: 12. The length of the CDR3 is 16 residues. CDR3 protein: CASSPQSPNRGGEQYF. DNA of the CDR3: TGTGCCAGCTCACCACAGTCGCCAAACAGGGGTGGCGAGCAGTACTTC.

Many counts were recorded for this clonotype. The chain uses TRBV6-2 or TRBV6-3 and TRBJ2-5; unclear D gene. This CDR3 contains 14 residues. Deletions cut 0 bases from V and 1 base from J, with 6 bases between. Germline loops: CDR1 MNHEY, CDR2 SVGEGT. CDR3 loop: CASSYSRSQETQYF. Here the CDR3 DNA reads TGTGCCAGCAGTTACTCGAGGAGCCAAGAGACCCAGTACTTC.

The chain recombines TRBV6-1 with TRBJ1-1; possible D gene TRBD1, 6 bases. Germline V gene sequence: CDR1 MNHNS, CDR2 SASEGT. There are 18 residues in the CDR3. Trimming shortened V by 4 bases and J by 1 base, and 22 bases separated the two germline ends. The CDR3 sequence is CASSGQGPFHWGNTEAFF. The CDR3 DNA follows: TGTGCCAGCAGTGGTCAGGGGCCGTTTCATTGGGGGAACACTGAAGCTTTCTTT.

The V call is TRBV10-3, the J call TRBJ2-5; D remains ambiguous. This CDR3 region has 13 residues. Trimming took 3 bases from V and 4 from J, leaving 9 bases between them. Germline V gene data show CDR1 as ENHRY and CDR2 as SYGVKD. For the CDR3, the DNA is TGTGCCATCAGTGAACTGGGTGGAGAGACCCAGTACTTC. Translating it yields CAISELGGETQYF.

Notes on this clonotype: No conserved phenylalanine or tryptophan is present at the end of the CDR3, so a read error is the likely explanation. The CDR3 region is CASSSLDRGDETQYL. CDR3 in DNA: TGTGCCAGCAGTTCCTTGGACAGGGGCGACGAGACCCAGTACCTC. J is TRBJ2-5 and V is TRBV12-3 or TRBV12-4; 9 positions match TRBD1. Trimming took 4 bases from V and 5 from J; bases not matched to a gene: 8. CDR3 size: 15 residues.

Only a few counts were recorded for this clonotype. The CDR3 loop is CASSLGGTGVTYEQYF. In DNA form, the CDR3 reads TGTGCCAGCAGCTTAGGGGGAACGGGAGTGACCTACGAGCAGTACTTC. This chain uses TRBV13 with TRBJ2-7; tentatively, D is TRBD2 (6 bases). The CDR3 runs to 16 residues. Per the germline V gene, CDR1 is PRHDT and CDR2 is FYEKMQ (reference sequence). The V end was cut by 0 bases, the J end by 2 bases, with 14 bases between.

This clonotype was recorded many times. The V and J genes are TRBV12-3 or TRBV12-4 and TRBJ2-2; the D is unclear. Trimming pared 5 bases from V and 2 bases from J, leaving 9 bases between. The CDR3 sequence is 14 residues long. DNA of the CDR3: TGTGCCAGCAGTCCAATAACAAACACCGGGGAGCTGTTTTTT. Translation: CASSPITNTGELFF.

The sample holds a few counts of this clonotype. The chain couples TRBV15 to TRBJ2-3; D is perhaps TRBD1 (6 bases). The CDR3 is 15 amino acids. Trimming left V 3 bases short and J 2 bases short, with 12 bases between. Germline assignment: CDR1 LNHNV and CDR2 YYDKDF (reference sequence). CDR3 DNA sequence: TGTGCCACCAGCAGGGGAACAGGGACCACAGATACGCAGTATTTT. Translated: CATSRGTGTTDTQYF.

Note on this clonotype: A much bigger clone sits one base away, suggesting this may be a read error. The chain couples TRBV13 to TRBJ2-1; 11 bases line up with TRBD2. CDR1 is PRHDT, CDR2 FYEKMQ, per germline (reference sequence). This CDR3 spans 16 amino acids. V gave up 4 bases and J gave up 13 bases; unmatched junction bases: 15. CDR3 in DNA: TGTGCCAGCAGCTCCCGACTAGCGGGACGGCAAGAGACCCAGTTCTTC. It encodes CASSSRLAGRQETQFF.

CDR3 coding DNA: TGCGCCAGCAGCTTGAACCCGCCTGGGATTTCGAGCACAGATACGCAGTATTTT. Its translation: CASSLNPPGISSTDTQYF. The rearrangement uses TRBV5-1 and TRBJ2-3; D ambiguous. Looked up from germline, CDR1 is SGHRS and CDR2 is YFSETQ. The germline V and J ends were trimmed by 1 base and 0 bases, with 18 bases remaining between them. The CDR3 is 18 residues long.

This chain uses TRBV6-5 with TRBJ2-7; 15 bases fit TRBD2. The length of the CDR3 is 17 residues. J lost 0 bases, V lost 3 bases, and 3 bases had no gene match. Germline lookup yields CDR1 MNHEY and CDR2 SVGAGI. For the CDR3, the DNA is TGTGCCAGCAGTTATGCGGGACTAGCGGGAGGCTCCTACGAGCAGTACTTC. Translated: CASSYAGLAGGSYEQYF.

The CDR3 spells CSAGYNEKLFF. The CDR3 region has the DNA TGCAGCGCCGGGTATAATGAAAAACTGTTTTTT. The chain uses TRBV29-1 and TRBJ1-4; D is unresolved. The CDR3 covers 11 residues. Deletions cut 7 bases from V and 4 bases from J, with 7 bases between. Germline loops: CDR1 SQVTM, CDR2 ANQGSEA.

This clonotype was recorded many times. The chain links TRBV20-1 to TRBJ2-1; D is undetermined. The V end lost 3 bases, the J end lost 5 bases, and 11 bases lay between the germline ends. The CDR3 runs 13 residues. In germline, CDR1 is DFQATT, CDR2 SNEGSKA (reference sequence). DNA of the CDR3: TGCAGTGCTAGTAGTTCCTGGAACAATGAGCAGTTCTTC. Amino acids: CSASSSWNNEQFF.